The clone carrying this T cell receptor beta chain was recorded once. Antigen unknown. Free of recent acute infections or vaccinations, the donors were healthy HIV-negative adults. These data are taken from a study of shared clonotypes between healthy human individuals. Study overall: Used for every donor were three CD4 naive, three CD4 memory, two CD8 naive and one CD8 memory plate.

Study results and limitations: Rarefaction indicated that sorted-subset sequencing remained incomplete although depth was large. An anticipated effect of sequencing depth on clonotype sharing among donors was recognized.

Trimming removed 3 bases from V and 1 base from J, with 13 bases in between. CDR1 is SGDLS and CDR2 is YYNGEE in the germline V gene. The length of the CDR3 is 15 residues. Here immunoSEQ multiplex PCR was the method, and the copy in TCRdb shows in-frame clones only, minus some. The repertoire has 2 million to 3 million clones, 90% to 95% of them found once; the top ten carry approximately 0.35%. The specimen was naive CD4+ T cells from PBMCs. As to subset: CD45RA+ positively selected. The clonotype comes from a man between 18 and 29 years old in good health. Some clones in this sample may be carry-over from other donors' samples. The V call is TRBV9, the J call TRBJ2-5; possibly TRBD2 for D (5 bases). The CDR3 bases are TGTGCCAGCAGCGAACCGGGAACCTCCCAAGAGACCCAGTACTTC. Protein sequence: CASSEPGTSQETQYF.